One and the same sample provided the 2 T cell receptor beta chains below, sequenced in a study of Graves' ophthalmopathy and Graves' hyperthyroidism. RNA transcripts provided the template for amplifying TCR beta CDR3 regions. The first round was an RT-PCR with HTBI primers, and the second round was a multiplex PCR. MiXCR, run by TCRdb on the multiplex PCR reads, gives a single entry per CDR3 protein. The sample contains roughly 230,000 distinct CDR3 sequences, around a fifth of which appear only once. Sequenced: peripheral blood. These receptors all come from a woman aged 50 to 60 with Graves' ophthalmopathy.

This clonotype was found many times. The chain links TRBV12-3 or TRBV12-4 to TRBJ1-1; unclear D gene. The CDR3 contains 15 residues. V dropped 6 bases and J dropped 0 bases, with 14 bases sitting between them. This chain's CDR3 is CASRPGGGMNTEAFF. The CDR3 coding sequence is TGTGCCAGCAGACCAGGCGGCGGGATGAACACTGAAGCTTTCTTT.

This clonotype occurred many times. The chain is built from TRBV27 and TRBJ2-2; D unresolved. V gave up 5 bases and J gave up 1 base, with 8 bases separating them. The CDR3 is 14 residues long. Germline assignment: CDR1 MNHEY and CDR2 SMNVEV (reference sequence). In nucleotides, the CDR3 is TGTGCCAGCAGTCCCTACATGAACACCGGGGAGCTGTTTTTT. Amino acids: CASSPYMNTGELFF.